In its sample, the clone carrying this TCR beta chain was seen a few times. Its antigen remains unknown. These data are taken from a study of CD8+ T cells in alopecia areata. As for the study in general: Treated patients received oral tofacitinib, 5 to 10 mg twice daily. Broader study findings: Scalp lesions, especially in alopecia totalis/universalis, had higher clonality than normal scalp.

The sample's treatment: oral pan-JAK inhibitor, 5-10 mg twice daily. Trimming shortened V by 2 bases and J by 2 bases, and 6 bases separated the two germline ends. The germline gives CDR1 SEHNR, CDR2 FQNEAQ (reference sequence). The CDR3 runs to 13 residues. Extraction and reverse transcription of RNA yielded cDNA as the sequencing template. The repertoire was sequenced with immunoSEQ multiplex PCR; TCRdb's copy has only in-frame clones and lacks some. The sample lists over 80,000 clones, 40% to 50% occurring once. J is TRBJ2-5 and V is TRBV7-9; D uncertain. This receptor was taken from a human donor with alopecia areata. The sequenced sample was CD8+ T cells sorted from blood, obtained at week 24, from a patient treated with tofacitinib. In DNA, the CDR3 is TGTGCCAGCAGCTTAATACAGCAAGAGACCCAGTACTTC. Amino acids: CASSLIQQETQYF.